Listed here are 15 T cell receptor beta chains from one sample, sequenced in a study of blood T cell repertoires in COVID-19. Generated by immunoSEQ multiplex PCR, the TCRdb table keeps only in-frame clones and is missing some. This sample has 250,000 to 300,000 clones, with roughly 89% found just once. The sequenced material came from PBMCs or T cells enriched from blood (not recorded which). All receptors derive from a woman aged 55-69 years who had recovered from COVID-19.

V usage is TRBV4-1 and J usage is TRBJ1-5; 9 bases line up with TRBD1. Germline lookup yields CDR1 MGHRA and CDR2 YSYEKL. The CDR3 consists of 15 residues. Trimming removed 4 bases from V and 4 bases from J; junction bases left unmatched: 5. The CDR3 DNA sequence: TGCGCCAGCAGCCTCCGGGACAGGGAGAATCAGCCCCAGCATTTT. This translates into CASSLRDRENQPQHF.

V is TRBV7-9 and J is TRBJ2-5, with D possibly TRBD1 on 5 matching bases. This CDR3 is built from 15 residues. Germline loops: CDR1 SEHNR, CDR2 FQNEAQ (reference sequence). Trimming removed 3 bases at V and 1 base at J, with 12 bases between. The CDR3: CASSLGPRFQETQYF. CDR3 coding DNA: TGTGCCAGCAGCTTGGGGCCGAGGTTCCAAGAGACCCAGTACTTC.

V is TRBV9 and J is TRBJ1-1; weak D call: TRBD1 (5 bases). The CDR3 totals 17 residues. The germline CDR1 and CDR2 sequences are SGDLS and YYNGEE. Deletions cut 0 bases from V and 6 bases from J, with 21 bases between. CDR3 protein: CASSVVIGGPQSAEAFF. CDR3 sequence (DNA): TGTGCCAGCAGCGTAGTTATCGGGGGACCACAAAGCGCTGAAGCTTTCTTT. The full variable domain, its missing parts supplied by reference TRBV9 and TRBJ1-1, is DSGVTQTPKHLITATGQRVTLRCSPRSGDLSVYWYQQSLDQGLQFLIQYYNGEERAKGNILERFSAQQFPDLHSELNLSSLELGDSALYFCASSVVIGGPQSAEAFFGQGTRLTVV.

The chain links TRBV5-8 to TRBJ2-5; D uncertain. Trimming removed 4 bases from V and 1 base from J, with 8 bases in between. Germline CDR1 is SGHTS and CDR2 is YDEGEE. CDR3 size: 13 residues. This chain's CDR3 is CASSGWAQETQYF. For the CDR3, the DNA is TGTGCCAGCAGCGGGTGGGCCCAAGAGACCCAGTACTTC.

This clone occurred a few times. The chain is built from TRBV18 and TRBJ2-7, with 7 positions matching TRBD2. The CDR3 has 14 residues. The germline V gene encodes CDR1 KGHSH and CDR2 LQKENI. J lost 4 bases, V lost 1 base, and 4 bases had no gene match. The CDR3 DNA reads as TGTGCCAGCTCACCACGGGACTACCCATACGAGCAGTACTTC. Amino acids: CASSPRDYPYEQYF.

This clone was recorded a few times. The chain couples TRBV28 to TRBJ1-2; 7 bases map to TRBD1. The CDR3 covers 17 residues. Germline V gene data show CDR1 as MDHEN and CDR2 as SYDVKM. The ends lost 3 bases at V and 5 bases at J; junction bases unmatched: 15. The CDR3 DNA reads TGTGCCAGCAGTTTCCTGGGGACAGACGTTAATCGTTATGGCTACACCTTC. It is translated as CASSFLGTDVNRYGYTF.

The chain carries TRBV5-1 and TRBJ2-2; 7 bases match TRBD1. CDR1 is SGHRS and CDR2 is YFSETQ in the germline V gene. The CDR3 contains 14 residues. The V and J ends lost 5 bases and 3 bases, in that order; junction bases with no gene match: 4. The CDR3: CASRGQADTGELFF. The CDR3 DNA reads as TGCGCCAGCAGAGGACAGGCAGACACCGGGGAGCTGTTTTTT.

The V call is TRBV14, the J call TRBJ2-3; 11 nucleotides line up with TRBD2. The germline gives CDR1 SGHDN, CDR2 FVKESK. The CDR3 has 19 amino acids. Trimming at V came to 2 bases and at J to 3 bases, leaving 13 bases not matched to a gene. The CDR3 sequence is CASSQLRGLAAVGTDTQYF. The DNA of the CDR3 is TGTGCCAGCAGCCAATTAAGGGGACTAGCGGCAGTCGGTACAGATACGCAGTATTTT.

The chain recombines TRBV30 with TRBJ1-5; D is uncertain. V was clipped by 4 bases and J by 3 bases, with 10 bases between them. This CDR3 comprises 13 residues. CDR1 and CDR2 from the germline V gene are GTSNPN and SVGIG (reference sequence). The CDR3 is CAWTLGVNQPQHF. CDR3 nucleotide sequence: TGTGCCTGGACTTTGGGAGTCAATCAGCCCCAGCATTTT.

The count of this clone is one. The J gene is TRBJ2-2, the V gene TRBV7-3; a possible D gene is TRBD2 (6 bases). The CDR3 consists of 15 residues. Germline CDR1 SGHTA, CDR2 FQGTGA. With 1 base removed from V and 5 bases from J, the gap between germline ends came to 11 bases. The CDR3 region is CASSLNLGGTGELFF. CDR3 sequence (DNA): TGTGCCAGCAGCTTAAACCTGGGAGGTACCGGGGAGCTGTTTTTT.

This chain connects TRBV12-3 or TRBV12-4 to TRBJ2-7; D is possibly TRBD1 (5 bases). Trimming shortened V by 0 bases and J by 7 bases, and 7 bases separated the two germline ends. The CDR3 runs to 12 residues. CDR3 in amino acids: CASSLAYREQYF. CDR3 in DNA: TGTGCCAGCAGTTTAGCGTACAGGGAGCAGTACTTC.

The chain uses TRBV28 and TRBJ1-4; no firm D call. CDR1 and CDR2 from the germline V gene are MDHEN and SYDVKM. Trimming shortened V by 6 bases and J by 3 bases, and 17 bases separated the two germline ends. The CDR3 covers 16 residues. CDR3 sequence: CASSAPGVGSNEKLFF. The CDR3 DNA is TGTGCCAGCAGCGCCCCAGGTGTTGGGTCTAATGAAAAACTGTTTTTT.

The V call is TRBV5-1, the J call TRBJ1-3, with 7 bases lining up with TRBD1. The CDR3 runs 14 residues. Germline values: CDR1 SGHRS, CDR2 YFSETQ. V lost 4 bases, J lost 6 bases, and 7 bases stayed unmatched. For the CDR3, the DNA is TGCGCCAGCAGCCCCGACAGGGTAACAAACACCATATATTTT. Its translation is CASSPDRVTNTIYF.

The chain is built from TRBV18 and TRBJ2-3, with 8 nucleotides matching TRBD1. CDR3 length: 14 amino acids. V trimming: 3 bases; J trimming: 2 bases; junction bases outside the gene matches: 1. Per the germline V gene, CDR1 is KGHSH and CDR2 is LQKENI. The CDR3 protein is CASSPGQDTDTQYF. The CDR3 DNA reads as TGTGCCAGCTCACCGGGACAGGACACAGATACGCAGTATTTT. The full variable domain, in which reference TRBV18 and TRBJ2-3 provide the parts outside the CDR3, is NAGVMQNPRHLVRRRGQEARLRCSPMKGHSHVYWYRQLPEEGLKFMVYLQKENIIDESGMPKERFSAEFPKEGPSILRIQQVVRGDSAAYFCASSPGQDTDTQYFGPGTRLTVL.

CDR3 coding DNA: TGCGCCAGCAGCGTGGGGCCAGATACGCAGTATTTT. It encodes CASSVGPDTQYF. The chain is built from TRBV5-1 and TRBJ2-3, with D possibly TRBD1 on 5 matching bases. The CDR3 totals 12 residues. Germline V gene sequence: CDR1 SGHRS, CDR2 YFSETQ. V lost 4 bases and J lost 4, with 7 bases in between. Based on the CDR3 plus reference TRBV5-1 and TRBJ2-3, the full variable domain is KAGVTQTPRYLIKTRGQQVTLSCSPISGHRSVSWYQQTPGQGLQFLFEYFSETQRNKGNFPGRFSGRQFSNSRSEMNVSTLELGDSALYLCASSVGPDTQYFGPGTRLTVL.